Each of the 26 T cell receptor beta chains below was sequenced from the same sample in a study of blood T cell repertoires in COVID-19. Sequencing used immunoSEQ multiplex PCR; TCRdb keeps in-frame clones, though not all of them. The repertoire holds almost 200,000 clones, with roughly nine tenths as singletons. Sequencing input: peripheral blood. These receptors came from a woman aged 70-85 years with acute or convalescent COVID-19.

This chain links TRBV3-1 (or the pseudogene TRBV3-2) with TRBJ2-7; 7 bases are a match to TRBD1. CDR3 length: 14 residues. V shed 4 bases and J 1 base; nucleotides not matched to a gene: 4. The germline V gene encodes CDR1 LGHDT and CDR2 YNNKEL (reference sequence). The CDR3 DNA sequence: TGTGCCAGCAGCCCCTACAGGGGATCCTACGAGCAGTACTTC. Protein sequence: CASSPYRGSYEQYF.

The rearrangement links TRBV19 to TRBJ2-7; 8 bases map to TRBD1. Germline CDR1 LNHDA, CDR2 SQIVND (reference sequence). This CDR3 comprises 14 residues. V lost 5 bases to trimming and J lost 4 bases; unmatched junction nucleotides: 7. The CDR3 DNA is TGTGCCAGTAGTTCGCGGACAGGGATGTACGAGCAGTACTTC. Its translation: CASSSRTGMYEQYF. Full variable domain (rest looked up from reference TRBV19 and TRBJ2-7): DGGITQSPKYLFRKEGQNVTLSCEQNLNHDAMYWYRQDPGQGLRLIYYSQIVNDFQKGDIAEGYSVSREKKESFPLTVTSAQKNPTAFYLCASSSRTGMYEQYFGPGTRLTVT.

This clone was counted a few times. This chain links TRBV9 with TRBJ1-3; tentatively, D is TRBD1 (6 bases). V dropped 3 bases and J dropped 0 bases, with 10 bases sitting between them. This CDR3 is 15 amino acids long. Germline CDR1 and CDR2: SGDLS and YYNGEE. CDR3 amino acids: CASSARDISGNTIYF. The CDR3 bases are TGTGCCAGCAGCGCTCGGGACATCTCTGGAAACACCATATATTTT.

Here the CDR3 DNA reads TGCGCCAGCAGCTTGATGGGGGGATACGAGCAGTACTTC. It codes for CASSLMGGYEQYF. The chain links TRBV5-1 to TRBJ2-7, with D possibly being TRBD2 (6 bases). V shed 1 base and J shed 4 bases, with 9 bases lying between them. This CDR3 comprises 13 residues. Looked up from germline, CDR1 is SGHRS and CDR2 is YFSETQ.

V and J are TRBV7-2 and TRBJ2-1; 12 nucleotides line up with TRBD2. J was trimmed by 12 bases and V by 3 bases; bases with no gene match: 6. The CDR3 loop spans 14 amino acids. Germline-derived CDR1 and CDR2 are SGHTA and FQGNSA. The CDR3 reads CASSFTSGGPPQFF. CDR3 coding DNA: TGTGCCAGCAGCTTCACTAGCGGGGGGCCCCCGCAGTTCTTC. Full variable domain (outside the CDR3, taken from reference TRBV7-2 and TRBJ2-1): GAGVSQSPSNKVTEKGKDVELRCDPISGHTALYWYRQSLGQGLEFLIYFQGNSAPDKSGLPSDRFSAERTGGSVSTLTIQRTQQEDSAVYLCASSFTSGGPPQFFGPGTRLTVL.

The J gene is TRBJ1-1, the V gene TRBV5-4, with D unresolved. Germline V gives CDR1 SGHNT, CDR2 YYREEE (reference sequence). This CDR3 contains 13 residues. V was trimmed by 2 bases and J by 3 bases, leaving 8 bases between them. CDR3 protein: CASSLAMDTEAFF. CDR3 in DNA: TGTGCCAGCAGCTTAGCCATGGACACTGAAGCTTTCTTT. The whole variable domain, remainder taken from reference TRBV5-4 and TRBJ1-1, is ETGVTQSPTHLIKTRGQQVTLRCSSQSGHNTVSWYQQALGQGPQFIFQYYREEENGRGNFPPRFSGLQFPNYSSELNVNALELDDSALYLCASSLAMDTEAFFGQGTRLTVV.

The chain is built from TRBV3-1 (or the pseudogene TRBV3-2) and TRBJ1-1; D remains ambiguous. Deletions cut 2 bases from V and 6 bases from J, with 4 bases between. The CDR3 extends over 11 amino acids. From germline, CDR1 is LGHDT and CDR2 YNNKEL (reference sequence). CDR3 bases: TGTGCCAGCAGCCAATTAGCTGAAGCTTTCTTT. Translated: CASSQLAEAFF.

The chain employs TRBV28 and TRBJ2-1; 8 bases line up with TRBD2. The CDR3 extends over 15 amino acids. Per the germline V gene, CDR1 is MDHEN and CDR2 is SYDVKM. The trim removed 7 bases at V and 8 bases at J, leaving 13 bases unmatched. CDR3 sequence reads: CASTIGGAGVHEQFF. DNA of the CDR3: TGTGCCAGCACTATAGGGGGAGCGGGAGTTCATGAGCAGTTCTTC.

The V call is TRBV13, the J call TRBJ2-7, with D possibly TRBD2 on 5 matching bases. This CDR3 contains 11 residues. Germline lookup yields CDR1 PRHDT and CDR2 FYEKMQ (reference sequence). V was trimmed by 5 bases and J by 6 bases, leaving 8 bases between them. CDR3 residues: CASSHEGEQYF. CDR3 sequence (DNA): TGTGCCAGCAGCCACGAGGGCGAGCAGTACTTC.

This clone was seen a single time. The V call is TRBV7-9, the J call TRBJ1-3; 7 bases agree with TRBD1. CDR1 SEHNR and CDR2 FQNEAQ come from the germline V gene (reference sequence). The CDR3 sequence is 15 residues long. V dropped 5 bases and J dropped 3; count of bases not matched to a gene: 7. The CDR3 here is CASSHRGVVGNTIYF. As DNA, the CDR3 is TGTGCCAGCAGCCACAGGGGAGTGGTTGGAAACACCATATATTTT.

V and J are TRBV10-1 and TRBJ2-3; D unresolved. Germline CDR1 is WNHNN and CDR2 is SYGVQD (reference sequence). This CDR3 contains 13 residues. V lost 6 bases and J 4 bases, leaving 11 bases between the germline ends. The CDR3 loop reads CASSLGLADTQYF. In DNA, the CDR3 is TGCGCCAGCAGCCTAGGTCTAGCAGATACGCAGTATTTT.

The chain combines TRBV7-9 with TRBJ2-7, with 9 bases fitting TRBD2. V gave up 5 bases and J gave up 0 bases; unmatched junction bases: 2. The germline gives CDR1 SEHNR, CDR2 FQNEAQ (reference sequence). CDR3 length equals 14 residues. The CDR3 sequence is CASSATSGSYEQYF. CDR3 sequence (DNA): TGTGCCAGCAGCGCGACTAGCGGCTCCTACGAGCAGTACTTC.

The chain joins TRBV5-1 to TRBJ2-3; a possible D gene is TRBD2 (6 bases). The germline V gene encodes CDR1 SGHRS and CDR2 YFSETQ. The CDR3 length is 16 residues. V was cut by 0 bases and J by 1 base, with 12 bases left in between. CDR3 in amino acids: CASSLAGGGGTDTQYF. CDR3 sequence (DNA): TGCGCCAGCAGCTTGGCCGGGGGTGGGGGCACAGATACGCAGTATTTT.

This sequence joins TRBV5-1 and TRBJ1-4; 9 positions agree with TRBD1. Trimming took 2 bases from V and 8 from J; bases not matched to a gene: 7. Per germline, CDR1 SGHRS and CDR2 YFSETQ. CDR3 size: 15 residues. In DNA form, the CDR3 reads TGCGCCAGCAGCTTAGACGCCGGGACAGGGGAAAAACTGTTTTTT. Translation gives CASSLDAGTGEKLFF.

This chain uses TRBV24-1 with TRBJ2-2; TRBD1 matches at 7 bases. After removal of 5 bases from V and 6 bases from J, the junction contained 5 bases not matched to a gene. The CDR3 has 14 residues. Germline CDR1 is KGHDR and CDR2 is SFDVKD. The CDR3, as DNA: TGTGCCACCAGTGGGACAGGAACGGCCGGGGAGCTGTTTTTT. It specifies CATSGTGTAGELFF.

V gene TRBV11-2 combines with J gene TRBJ1-2; D uncertain. Germline CDR1 SGHAT, CDR2 FQNNGV. The ends were cut back, 1 base at V and 5 bases at J, with 8 bases in the middle. This CDR3 contains 13 residues. The CDR3 DNA reads as TGTGCCAGCAGCTTAGTGGCAGATTATGGCTACACCTTC. Amino acid sequence: CASSLVADYGYTF.

V gene TRBV7-9 combines with J gene TRBJ1-5; 7 bases line up with TRBD1. This CDR3 contains 16 residues. Germline lookup yields CDR1 SEHNR and CDR2 FQNEAQ (reference sequence). The ends lost 5 bases at V and 7 bases at J; junction bases unmatched: 14. This CDR3 is CASSRTTQGGGQPQHF. The CDR3 DNA reads as TGTGCCAGCAGCCGGACAACCCAGGGGGGTGGACAGCCCCAGCATTTT.

The chain is built from TRBV3-1 (or the pseudogene TRBV3-2) and TRBJ1-4; D is uncertain. From germline, CDR1 is LGHDT and CDR2 YNNKEL (reference sequence). There are 12 residues in the CDR3. Trimming shortened V by 4 bases and J by 10 bases, and 10 bases separated the two germline ends. The CDR3 nucleotides read TGTGCCAGCAGCCGAGATCTAGGAAAACTGTTTTTT. Translated: CASSRDLGKLFF.

The chain has TRBV18 and TRBJ2-7, with D maybe TRBD2 (5 bases). CDR1 KGHSH and CDR2 LQKENI come from the germline V gene. V lost 2 bases to trimming and J lost 6 bases, with 11 bases between them. The CDR3 totals 13 residues. CDR3 DNA sequence: TGTGCCAGCTCACCAATAGGAGGTCCCGAGCAGTACTTC. It translates to CASSPIGGPEQYF.

V gene TRBV10-3 combines with J gene TRBJ1-1; maybe TRBD1 (6 bases). The CDR3 runs to 13 residues. Germline V CDR1 and CDR2: ENHRY, SYGVKD. V dropped 3 bases and J dropped 5 bases, with 10 bases sitting between them. The CDR3: CAISEGGGTEAFF. The DNA for the CDR3 is TGTGCCATCAGTGAAGGGGGTGGGACTGAAGCTTTCTTT.

V usage is TRBV27 and J usage is TRBJ2-2; 12 bases map to TRBD2. V lost 5 bases, J lost 1 base, and 5 bases stayed unmatched. This CDR3 region has 17 residues. Per the germline V gene, CDR1 is MNHEY and CDR2 is SMNVEV (reference sequence). The chain's CDR3 is CASSRTSGIWNTGELFF. The CDR3 nucleotides are TGTGCCAGCAGTCGGACTAGCGGGATCTGGAACACCGGGGAGCTGTTTTTT.

This rearrangement joins TRBV27 to TRBJ2-6; the D is unclear. The CDR3 has 16 residues. Germline loops: CDR1 MNHEY, CDR2 SMNVEV (reference sequence). Trimming took 2 bases from V and 2 from J, leaving 10 bases between them. The CDR3 region has the DNA TGTGCCAGCAGTTTACTAGTCAGCGCTGGGGCCAACGTCCTGACTTTC. Encoded protein: CASSLLVSAGANVLTF.

The rearrangement uses TRBV29-1 and TRBJ2-5; TRBD1 aligns across 8 bases. This CDR3 region has 14 residues. The germline CDR1 and CDR2 sequences are SQVTM and ANQGSEA. This CDR3 reads CGSRGGQGEETQYF. The CDR3 DNA sequence: TGCGGTTCTAGAGGTGGACAGGGAGAGGAGACCCAGTACTTC.

V usage is TRBV6-6 and J usage is TRBJ2-7; TRBD1 matches 9 bases. The CDR3 has 15 amino acids. J gave up 2 bases and V 2 bases, and 4 bases lay outside the gene matches. Germline CDR1 MNHNY, CDR2 SVGAGI (reference sequence). The chain's CDR3 is CASSYGQGFAYEQYF. The CDR3 region has the DNA TGTGCCAGCAGTTACGGACAGGGGTTTGCCTACGAGCAGTACTTC.

This chain joins TRBV29-1 and TRBJ2-3; 11 bases are a match to TRBD2. Germline V gives CDR1 SQVTM, CDR2 ANQGSEA. The V and J ends lost 5 bases and 6 bases, in that order; junction bases with no gene match: 10. The CDR3 sequence is 15 residues long. The DNA for the CDR3 is TGCAGCGTTTTTTCGGGACTAGCGGCCCGGGATACGCAGTATTTT. It specifies CSVFSGLAARDTQYF.

This clone was seen a few times. The genes are TRBV10-3 and TRBJ2-3; 10 bases agree with TRBD2. J gave up 3 bases and V 4 bases, and 7 bases lay outside the gene matches. The CDR3 extends over 16 amino acids. Germline V gene lookup returns CDR1 ENHRY and CDR2 SYGVKD. Here the CDR3 reads CAISGTGTSDTDTQYF. CDR3 DNA sequence: TGTGCCATCAGTGGGACCGGGACTAGCGATACAGATACGCAGTATTTT.